The clone carrying this T cell receptor beta chain came up once. Its antigen is still unknown. This entry belongs to a study of blood T cells in healthy people across ages. Notes on the study in general: One million T cells yielded diversity estimates that were considered underestimates.

Per-sample PBMC isolation yielded at least 6.5 million cells. V was pared by 5 bases and J by 13 bases, with 12 bases of the junction left unmatched. Germline V gives CDR1 SEHNR, CDR2 FQNEAQ (reference sequence). The CDR3 sequence is 15 residues long. A second PCR of about 7 to 12 cycles used a sample-barcoded 5' primer and a J-beta primer mix. TCRdb reanalysed the 5' RACE reads using MiXCR and keeps one entry per CDR3 protein. Among roughly 1.5 million distinct CDR3 sequences listed, 40% to 45% were seen once. The chain has TRBV7-9 and TRBJ1-6; 9 nucleotides line up with TRBD1. Source material: blood. The TCR was taken from a woman younger than 30 in good health. The chain's CDR3 is CASSIPGQGPKPLHF. For the CDR3, the DNA is TGTGCCAGCAGCATTCCGGGACAGGGACCGAAGCCCCTCCACTTT.